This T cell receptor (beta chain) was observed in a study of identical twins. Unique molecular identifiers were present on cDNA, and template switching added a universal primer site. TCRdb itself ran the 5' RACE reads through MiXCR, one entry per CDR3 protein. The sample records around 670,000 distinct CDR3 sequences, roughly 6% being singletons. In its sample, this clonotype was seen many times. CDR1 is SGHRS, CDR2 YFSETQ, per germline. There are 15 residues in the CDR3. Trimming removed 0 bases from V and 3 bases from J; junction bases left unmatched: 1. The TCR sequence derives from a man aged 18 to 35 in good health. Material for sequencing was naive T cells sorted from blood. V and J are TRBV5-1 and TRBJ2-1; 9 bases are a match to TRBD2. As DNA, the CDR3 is TGCGCCAGCAGCTTGGGCGGGAGGGTCTACAATGAGCAGTTCTTC. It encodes CASSLGGRVYNEQFF.